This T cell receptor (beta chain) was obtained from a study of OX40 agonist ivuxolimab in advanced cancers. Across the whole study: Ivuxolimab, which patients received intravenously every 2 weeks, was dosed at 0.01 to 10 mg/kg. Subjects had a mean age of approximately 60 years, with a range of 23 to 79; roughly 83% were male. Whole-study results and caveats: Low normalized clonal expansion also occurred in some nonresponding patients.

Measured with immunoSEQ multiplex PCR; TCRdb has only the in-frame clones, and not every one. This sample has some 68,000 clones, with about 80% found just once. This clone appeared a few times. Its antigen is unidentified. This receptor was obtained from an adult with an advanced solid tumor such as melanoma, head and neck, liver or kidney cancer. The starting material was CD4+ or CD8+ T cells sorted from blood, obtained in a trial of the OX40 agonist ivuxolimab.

This chain's CDR3 is CAIRAIQRSGNTIYF. The CDR3 DNA reads as TGTGCCATCAGAGCAATACAGCGCTCTGGAAACACCATATATTTT. This rearrangement joins TRBV10-3 to TRBJ1-3, with D uncertain. Trimming cost V 6 bases and J 0 bases, with 12 bases left between them. CDR3 length: 15 amino acids. Germline CDR1 and CDR2: ENHRY and SYGVKD.